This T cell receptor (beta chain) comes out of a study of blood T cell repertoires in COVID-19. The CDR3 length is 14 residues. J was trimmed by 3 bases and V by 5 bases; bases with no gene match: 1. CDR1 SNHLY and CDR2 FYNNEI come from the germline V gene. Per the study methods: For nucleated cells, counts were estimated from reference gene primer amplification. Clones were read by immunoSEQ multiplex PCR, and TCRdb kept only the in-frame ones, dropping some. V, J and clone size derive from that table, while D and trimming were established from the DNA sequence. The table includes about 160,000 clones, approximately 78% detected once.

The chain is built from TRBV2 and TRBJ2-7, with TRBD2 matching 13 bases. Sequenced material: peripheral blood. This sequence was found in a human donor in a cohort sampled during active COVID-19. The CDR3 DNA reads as TGTGCCAGCAGTACTAGCGGGAGGGGCTACGAGCAGTACTTC. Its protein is CASSTSGRGYEQYF.